This is a list of T cell receptor beta chains from one sample in a study of shared clonotypes between healthy human individuals. Clones were read by immunoSEQ multiplex PCR, and TCRdb kept only the in-frame ones, dropping some. The sample has roughly 2.1 million clones; roughly 91% are singletons. The material sequenced was naive CD8+ T cells from PBMCs. Receptors were obtained from a man in his late teens or twenties in good health. Some clones in this sample may be carry-over from other donors' samples. Each CDR3 is given with its conserved first and last residue. The D gene is left open where the match is weak.

v_gene	d_gene	CDR3aa
TRBV5-5	.	CASSSDRNSYEQYF
TRBV5-6	.	CASSRAQTYEQYF
TRBV13	TRBD2	CASRLGASGSYEQYF
TRBV7-9	.	CASSPTGKAFF
TRBV6-6	.	CATSQGTTNEKLFF
TRBV27	.	CASSEGLTLGEKLFF
TRBV9	TRBD2	CASSYSAGVSNTGELFF
TRBV29-1	TRBD2	CSVVGLATYEQYF
TRBV7-9	.	CASSPPGGRDTEAFF
TRBV14	.	CASSPRTGGSYEQYF
TRBV30	TRBD1	CAWFGPGQGRTGELFF
TRBV7-9	.	CAPGWREQFF
TRBV28	TRBD1	CASSFQDRGYGYTF
TRBV19	.	CASSMATNTEAFF
TRBV7-9	TRBD1	CASSLAGTAYGYTF
TRBV7-9	.	CASSFWPLGEKLFF
TRBV5-1	.	CASSIRTDLLVIHEQFF
TRBV28	.	CASSFGLTPSSYEQYF
TRBV29-1	TRBD1	CSVLTGGWNTEAFF
TRBV27	TRBD2	CASSTVATTLGLAGGSTDTQYF
TRBV29-1	TRBD2	CSVEEETSGSSSYNEQFF
TRBV7-9	TRBD1	CASSLGGQGYEQYF
TRBV6-1	.	CASSVAGLSTENEKLFF
TRBV27	.	CASSVKFNYGYTF
TRBV7-6	.	CASSSSIGAYEQYF
TRBV11-2	.	CASSPSIRANEKLFF
TRBV28	.	CASSLRGTQPQHF
TRBV15	.	CATSRVREGTEAFF
TRBV4-3	TRBD2	CASSNSGQPEETQYF
TRBV28	.	CASSLPGDRRSYEQYF
TRBV10-3	.	CAISGVVTQQPRGEQFF
TRBV27	.	CASSSLTRLGYEQYF
TRBV19	TRBD1	CASRRDRDSYEQYF
TRBV6-1	.	CASSESDRSYSNQPQHF
TRBV7-9	.	CASSPPAGRRELFF
TRBV19	.	CASSRGSGYYGYTF
TRBV7-2	.	CASSSTSNTEAFF
TRBV28	.	CASSFGLINRQARSSGANVLTF
TRBV9	TRBD2	CASSATSGRVSDTQYF
TRBV19	.	CASSSTMNTEAFF
TRBV28	TRBD1	CASSLTGALNTEAFF
TRBV9	.	CASSSNRNEQFF
TRBV4-3	.	CASSQDRGLWKETQYF
TRBV7-9	.	CASSLEEGNNEQFF
TRBV19	.	CASSIGRGTEAFF
TRBV9	.	CASSPGGGVYNEQFF
TRBV28	.	CACSGDTVYEQYF
TRBV7-2	TRBD2	CASSLLAGVTGELFF
TRBV5-4	TRBD1	CASSPLGQGSTEAFF
TRBV6-5	TRBD2	CASGRLALFF
TRBV27	TRBD1	CASSARQGAQSTAFF
TRBV29-1	.	CSGTGLETQYF
TRBV28	TRBD1	CASSWDREMNTEAFF
TRBV29-1	.	CSVEGGESPRYEQYF
TRBV19	.	CASSIFDRTQLSTF
TRBV7-9	.	CASSPPLGAQSSYNEQFF
TRBV19	.	CASRTGHLKNTEAFF
TRBV29-1	.	CSVEDSQEDYGYTF